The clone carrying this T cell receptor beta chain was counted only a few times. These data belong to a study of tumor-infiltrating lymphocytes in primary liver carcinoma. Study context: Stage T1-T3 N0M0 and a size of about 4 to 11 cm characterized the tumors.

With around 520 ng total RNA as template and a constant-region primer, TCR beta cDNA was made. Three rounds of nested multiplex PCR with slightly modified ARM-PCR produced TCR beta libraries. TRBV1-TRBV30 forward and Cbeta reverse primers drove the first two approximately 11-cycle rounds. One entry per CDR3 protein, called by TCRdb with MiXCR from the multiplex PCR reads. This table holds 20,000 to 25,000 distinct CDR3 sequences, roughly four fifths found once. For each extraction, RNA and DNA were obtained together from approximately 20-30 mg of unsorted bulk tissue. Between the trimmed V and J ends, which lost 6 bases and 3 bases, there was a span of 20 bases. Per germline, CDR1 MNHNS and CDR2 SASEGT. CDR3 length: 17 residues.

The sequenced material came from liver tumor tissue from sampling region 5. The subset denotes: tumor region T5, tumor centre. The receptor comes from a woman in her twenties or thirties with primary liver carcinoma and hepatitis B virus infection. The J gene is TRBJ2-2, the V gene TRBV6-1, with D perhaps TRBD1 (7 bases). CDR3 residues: CASRGIQGTLDTGELFF. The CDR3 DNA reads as TGTGCCAGCAGAGGAATACAGGGGACTTTGGACACCGGGGAGCTGTTTTTT.